This T cell receptor (beta chain) was identified during a study of T cells in Graves' hyperthyroidism and ophthalmopathy. General study results and limits: The model anticipated ophthalmopathy a median around six months pre-onset. Most clonotypes expanded in thyroid above 0.001 were likewise present in blood.

TCR beta CDR3 region amplification was performed from RNA transcripts. The HTBI primer set was used in a first-round RT-PCR of the TCR CDR3. TCRdb processed the multiplex PCR reads anew with MiXCR; each CDR3 protein has one entry. The table shows under 350,000 distinct CDR3 sequences, with roughly a fifth occurring only once. Deletions cut 2 bases from V and 5 bases from J, with 13 bases between. The CDR3 contains 15 residues. Germline CDR1 and CDR2: SGHRS and YFSETQ. Uncontrolled infection, other autoimmune disease, pregnancy or lactation led to exclusion. With respect to this clonotype: Its matching antigen is unknown.

What was sequenced was blood. The clonotype originates from a woman in her forties or fifties with Graves' hyperthyroidism. This chain connects TRBV5-1 to TRBJ2-2, with D tentatively TRBD1 (5 bases). The CDR3 sequence is CASSLRSAGTGELFF. For the CDR3, the DNA is TGCGCCAGCAGCTTACGGTCTGCAGGGACCGGGGAGCTGTTTTTT. The variable domain in full, completed from reference TRBV5-1 and TRBJ2-2, reads KAGVTQTPRYLIKTRGQQVTLSCSPISGHRSVSWYQQTPGQGLQFLFEYFSETQRNKGNFPGRFSGRQFSNSRSEMNVSTLELGDSALYLCASSLRSAGTGELFFGEGSRLTVL.